The clone carrying this T cell receptor (beta chain) was seen a handful of times. The data belong to a study of Graves' ophthalmopathy and Graves' hyperthyroidism. CDR3 regions of TCR beta were amplified from RNA transcripts. An opening RT-PCR round employed HTBI primers and preceded a second-round multiplex PCR. One entry per CDR3 protein, called by TCRdb with MiXCR from the multiplex PCR reads. The sample shows 600,000 to 950,000 distinct CDR3 sequences, 35% to 50% of them seen only once. From germline, CDR1 is SGHTA and CDR2 FQGNSA. The trim removed 2 bases at V and 2 bases at J, leaving 3 bases unmatched. The CDR3 is made up of 15 amino acids.

The sequence was obtained from an adult man with Graves' ophthalmopathy. The V call is TRBV7-2, the J call TRBJ2-7; 10 nucleotides match TRBD2. The sample was peripheral blood. As DNA, the CDR3 is TGTGCCAGCAGCTTAACTAGCGGGGAGGCCTACGAGCAGTACTTC. It encodes CASSLTSGEAYEQYF.